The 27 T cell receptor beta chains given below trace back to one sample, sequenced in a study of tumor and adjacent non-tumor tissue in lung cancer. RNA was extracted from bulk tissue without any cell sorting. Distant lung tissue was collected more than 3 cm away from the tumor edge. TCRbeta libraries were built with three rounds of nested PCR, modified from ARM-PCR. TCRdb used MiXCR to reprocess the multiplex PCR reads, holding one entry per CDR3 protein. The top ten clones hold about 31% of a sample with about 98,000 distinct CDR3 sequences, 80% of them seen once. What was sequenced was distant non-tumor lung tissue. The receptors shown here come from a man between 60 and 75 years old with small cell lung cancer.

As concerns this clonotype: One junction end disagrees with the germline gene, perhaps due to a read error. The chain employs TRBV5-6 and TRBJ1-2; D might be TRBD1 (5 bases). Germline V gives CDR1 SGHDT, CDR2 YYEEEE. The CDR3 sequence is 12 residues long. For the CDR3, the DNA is TGTGCCAGCAGCTTGAACGGGACGGGGTACTCCTTC. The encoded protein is CASSLNGTGYSF.

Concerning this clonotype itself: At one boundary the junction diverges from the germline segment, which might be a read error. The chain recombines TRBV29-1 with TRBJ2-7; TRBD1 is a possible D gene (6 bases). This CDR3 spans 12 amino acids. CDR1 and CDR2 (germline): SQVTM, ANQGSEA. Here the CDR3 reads CSTRDTSYEKCF. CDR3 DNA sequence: TGCAGCACCCGGGACACCTCCTACGAGAAGTGTTTC.

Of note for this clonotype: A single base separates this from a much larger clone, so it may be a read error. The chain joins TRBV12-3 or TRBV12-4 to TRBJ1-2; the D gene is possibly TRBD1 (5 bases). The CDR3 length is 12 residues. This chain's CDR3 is CANSSWGYGYTF. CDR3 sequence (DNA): TGTGCCAACAGTTCCTGGGGGTATGGCTACACCTTC.

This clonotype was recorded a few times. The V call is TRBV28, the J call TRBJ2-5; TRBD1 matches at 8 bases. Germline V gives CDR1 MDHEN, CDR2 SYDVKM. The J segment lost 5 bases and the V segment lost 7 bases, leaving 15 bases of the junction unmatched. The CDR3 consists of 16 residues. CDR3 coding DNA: TGTGCCAGCAACCCGGGACAGGAGGCCTTCGGGGAGACCCAGTACTTC. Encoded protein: CASNPGQEAFGETQYF.

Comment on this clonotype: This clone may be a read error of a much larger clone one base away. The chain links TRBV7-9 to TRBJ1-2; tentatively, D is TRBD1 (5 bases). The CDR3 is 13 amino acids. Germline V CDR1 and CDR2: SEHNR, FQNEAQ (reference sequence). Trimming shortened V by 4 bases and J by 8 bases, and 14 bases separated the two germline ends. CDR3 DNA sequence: TGTGCCAGCAGCTCCGGGGCGATGGTGGGCTACACCTTC. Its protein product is CASSSGAMVGYTF. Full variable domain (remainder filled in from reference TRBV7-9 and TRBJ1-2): DTGVSQNPRHKITKRGQNVTFRCDPISEHNRLYWYRQTLGQGPEFLTYFQNEAQLEKSRLLSDRFSAERPKGSFSTLEIQRTEQGDSAMYLCASSSGAMVGYTFGSGTRLTVV.

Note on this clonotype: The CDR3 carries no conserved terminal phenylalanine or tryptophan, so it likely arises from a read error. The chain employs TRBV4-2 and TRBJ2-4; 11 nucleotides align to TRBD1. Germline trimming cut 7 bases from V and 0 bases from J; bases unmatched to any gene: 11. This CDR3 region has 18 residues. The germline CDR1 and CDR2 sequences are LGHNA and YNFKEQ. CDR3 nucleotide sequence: TGTGCCAGCAACCCCCGTGGGACAGGGGGGCGAGCCAAAAACATTCAGTACCTC. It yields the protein CASNPRGTGGRAKNIQYL.

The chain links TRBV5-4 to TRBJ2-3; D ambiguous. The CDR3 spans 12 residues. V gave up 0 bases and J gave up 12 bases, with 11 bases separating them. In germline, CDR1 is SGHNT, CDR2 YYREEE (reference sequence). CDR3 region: CASSLDGRGQYF. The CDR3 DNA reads TGTGCCAGCAGCTTGGATGGAAGAGGACAGTATTTT.

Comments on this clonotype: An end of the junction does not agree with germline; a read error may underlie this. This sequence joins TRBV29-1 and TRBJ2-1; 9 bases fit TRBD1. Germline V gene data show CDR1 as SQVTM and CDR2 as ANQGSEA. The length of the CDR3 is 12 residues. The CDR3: CSGYLDRGEQLF. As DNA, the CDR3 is TGCAGCGGCTACCTGGACAGGGGTGAGCAGCTCTTC.

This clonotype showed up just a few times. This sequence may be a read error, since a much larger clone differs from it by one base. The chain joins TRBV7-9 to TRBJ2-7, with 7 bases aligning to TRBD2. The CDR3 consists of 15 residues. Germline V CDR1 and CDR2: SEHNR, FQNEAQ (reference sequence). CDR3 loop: CDSSSRVLGGYEQYF. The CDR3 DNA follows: TGTGACAGCAGCTCTCGGGTCTTGGGAGGGTACGAGCAGTACTTC.

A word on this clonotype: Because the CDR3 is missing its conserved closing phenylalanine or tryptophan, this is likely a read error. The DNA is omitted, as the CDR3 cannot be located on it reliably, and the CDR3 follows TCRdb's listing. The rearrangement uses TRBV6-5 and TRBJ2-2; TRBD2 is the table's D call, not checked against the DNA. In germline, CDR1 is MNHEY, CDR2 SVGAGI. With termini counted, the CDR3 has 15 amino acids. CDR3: CASSNRRAGTGELVV.

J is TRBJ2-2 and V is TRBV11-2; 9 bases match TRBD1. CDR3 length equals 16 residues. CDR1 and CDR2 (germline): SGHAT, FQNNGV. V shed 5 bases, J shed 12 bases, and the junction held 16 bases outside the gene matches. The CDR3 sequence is CASSDSGQGSTGKLFF. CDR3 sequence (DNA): TGTGCCAGCAGCGATTCGGGACAGGGAAGCACTGGGAAGCTGTTTTTT.

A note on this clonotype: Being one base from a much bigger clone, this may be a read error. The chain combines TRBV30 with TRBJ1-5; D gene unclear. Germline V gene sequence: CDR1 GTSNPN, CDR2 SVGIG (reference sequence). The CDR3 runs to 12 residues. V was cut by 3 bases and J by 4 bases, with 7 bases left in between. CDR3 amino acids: CAWSAGNQPQHF. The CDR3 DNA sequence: TGTGCCTGGAGCGCCGGGAATCAGCCCCAGCATTTT.

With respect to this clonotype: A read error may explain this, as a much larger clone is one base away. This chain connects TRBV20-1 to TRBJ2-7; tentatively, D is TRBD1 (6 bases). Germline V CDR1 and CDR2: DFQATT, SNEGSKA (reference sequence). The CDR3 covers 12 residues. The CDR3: CNAITTGYEQYF. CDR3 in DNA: TGCAATGCTATCACGACAGGCTACGAGCAGTACTTC.

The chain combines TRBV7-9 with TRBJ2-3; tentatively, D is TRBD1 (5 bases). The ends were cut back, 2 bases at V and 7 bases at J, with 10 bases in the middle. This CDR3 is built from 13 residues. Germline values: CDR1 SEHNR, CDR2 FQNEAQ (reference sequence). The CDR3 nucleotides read TGTGCCAGCAGCTTATCGGACAATCATACGCAGTATTTT. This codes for CASSLSDNHTQYF. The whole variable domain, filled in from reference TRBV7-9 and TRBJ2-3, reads DTGVSQNPRHKITKRGQNVTFRCDPISEHNRLYWYRQTLGQGPEFLTYFQNEAQLEKSRLLSDRFSAERPKGSFSTLEIQRTEQGDSAMYLCASSLSDNHTQYFGPGTRLTVL.

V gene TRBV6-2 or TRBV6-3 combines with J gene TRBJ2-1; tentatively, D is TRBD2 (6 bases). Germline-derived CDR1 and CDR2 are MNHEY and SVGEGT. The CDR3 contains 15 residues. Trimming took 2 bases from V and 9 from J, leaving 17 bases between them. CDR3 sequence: CASSYLAGAGSEQFF. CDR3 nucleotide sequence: TGTGCCAGCAGTTACCTCGCCGGTGCCGGGAGTGAGCAGTTCTTC.

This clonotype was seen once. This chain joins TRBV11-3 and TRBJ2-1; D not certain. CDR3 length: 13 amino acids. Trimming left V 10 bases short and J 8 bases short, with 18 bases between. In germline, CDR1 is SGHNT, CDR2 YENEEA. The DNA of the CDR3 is TGTGCCATCAGGACGAAGATTGAGGATGAGCAGTTCTTC. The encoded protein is CAIRTKIEDEQFF.

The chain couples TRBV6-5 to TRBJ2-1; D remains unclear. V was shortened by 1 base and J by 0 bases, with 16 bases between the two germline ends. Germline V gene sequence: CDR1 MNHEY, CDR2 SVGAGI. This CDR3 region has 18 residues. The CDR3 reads CASSYLVWSLSSYNEQFF. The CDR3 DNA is TGTGCCAGCAGTTACTTGGTTTGGTCCCTCAGCTCCTACAATGAGCAGTTCTTC.

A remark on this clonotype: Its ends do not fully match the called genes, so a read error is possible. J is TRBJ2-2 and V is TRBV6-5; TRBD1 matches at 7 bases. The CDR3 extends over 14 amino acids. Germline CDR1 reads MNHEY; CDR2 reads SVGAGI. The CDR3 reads CASRLTGNSGELFF. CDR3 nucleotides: TGTGCCAGCAGATTGACAGGGAACAGCGGGGAGCTGTTTTTT.

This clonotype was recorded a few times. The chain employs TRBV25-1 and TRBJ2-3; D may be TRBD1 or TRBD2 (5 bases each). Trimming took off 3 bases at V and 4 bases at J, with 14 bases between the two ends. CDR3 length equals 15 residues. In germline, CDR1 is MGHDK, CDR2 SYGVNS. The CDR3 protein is CASSESGRGADTQYF. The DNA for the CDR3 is TGTGCCAGCAGTGAGAGTGGGCGAGGGGCAGATACGCAGTATTTT.

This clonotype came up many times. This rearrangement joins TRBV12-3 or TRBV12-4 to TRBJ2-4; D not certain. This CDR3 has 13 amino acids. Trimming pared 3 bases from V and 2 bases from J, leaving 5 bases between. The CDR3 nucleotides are TGTGCCAGCAGTTTTTTGTCCAAAAACATTCAGTACTTC. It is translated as CASSFLSKNIQYF.

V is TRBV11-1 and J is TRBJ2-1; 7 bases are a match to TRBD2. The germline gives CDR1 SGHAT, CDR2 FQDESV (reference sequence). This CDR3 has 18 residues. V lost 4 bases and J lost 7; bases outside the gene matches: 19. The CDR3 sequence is CASSSESRTSGGGNEQFF. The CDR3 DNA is TGTGCCAGCAGCTCAGAATCGAGGACTAGTGGGGGGGGTAATGAGCAGTTCTTC.

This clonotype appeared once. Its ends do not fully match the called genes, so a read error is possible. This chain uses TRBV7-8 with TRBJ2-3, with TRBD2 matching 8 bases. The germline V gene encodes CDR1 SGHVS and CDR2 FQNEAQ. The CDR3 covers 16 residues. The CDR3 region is CASSFGASGSVDAQYF. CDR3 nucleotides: TGTGCCAGCAGCTTTGGGGCCAGCGGGAGCGTAGATGCGCAGTATTTT.

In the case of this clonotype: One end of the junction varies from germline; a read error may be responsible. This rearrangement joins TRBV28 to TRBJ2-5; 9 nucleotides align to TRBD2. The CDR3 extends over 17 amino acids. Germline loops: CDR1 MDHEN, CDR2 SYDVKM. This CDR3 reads CASSSRVVAGEEETPYF. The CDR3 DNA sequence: TGTGCCAGCAGCTCCCGGGTGGTAGCGGGGGAGGAGGAGACCCCGTACTTC.

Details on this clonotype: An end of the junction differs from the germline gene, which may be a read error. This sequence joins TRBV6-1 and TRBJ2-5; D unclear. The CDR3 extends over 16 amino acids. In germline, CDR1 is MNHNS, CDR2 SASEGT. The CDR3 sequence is CASSEVHTGFQEIQYF. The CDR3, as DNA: TGTGCTAGCAGTGAAGTACACACCGGGTTTCAAGAGATTCAGTATTTC.

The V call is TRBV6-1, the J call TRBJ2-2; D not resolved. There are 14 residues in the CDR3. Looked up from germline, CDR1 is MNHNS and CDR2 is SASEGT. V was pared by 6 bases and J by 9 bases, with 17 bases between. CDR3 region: CASSVDRYPRELFF. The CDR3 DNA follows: TGTGCCAGCAGCGTCGATAGGTACCCCAGGGAGCTGTTTTTT.

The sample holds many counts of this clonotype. CDR3 region: CAISELEGLAGPGELFF. The CDR3 DNA sequence: TGTGCCATCAGTGAGCTGGAGGGACTAGCGGGACCCGGGGAGCTGTTTTTT. The chain is built from TRBV10-3 and TRBJ2-2; TRBD2 agrees at 13 bases. From germline, CDR1 is ENHRY and CDR2 SYGVKD. Trimming cost V 2 bases and J 6 bases; bases outside gene matches: 6. The CDR3 runs to 17 residues.

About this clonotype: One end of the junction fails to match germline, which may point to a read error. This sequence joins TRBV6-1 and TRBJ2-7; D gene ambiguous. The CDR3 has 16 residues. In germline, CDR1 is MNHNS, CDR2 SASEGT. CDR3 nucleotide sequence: TGTGCCAGCAGTGAGATCTGGACCGCCTTCTCCTACGAGCAGTATTTC. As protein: CASSEIWTAFSYEQYF.